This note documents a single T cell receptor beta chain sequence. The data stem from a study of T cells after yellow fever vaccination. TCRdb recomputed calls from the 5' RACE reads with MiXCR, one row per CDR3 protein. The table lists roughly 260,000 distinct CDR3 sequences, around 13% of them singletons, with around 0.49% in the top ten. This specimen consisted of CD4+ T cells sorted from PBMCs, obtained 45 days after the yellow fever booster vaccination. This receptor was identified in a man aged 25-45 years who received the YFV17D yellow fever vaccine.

Here the CDR3 DNA reads TGTGCCTGGAGCGGGGCCCGGTACTCTGGGGCCAACGTCCTGACTTTC. Translated, it gives CAWSGARYSGANVLTF. V gene TRBV30 combines with J gene TRBJ2-6; D is possibly TRBD1 or TRBD2 (5 bases each). Germline V lookup: CDR1 GTSNPN, CDR2 SVGIG (reference sequence). The CDR3 sequence is 16 residues long. V lost 3 bases to trimming and J lost 0 bases, with 12 bases between them. Full variable domain (remainder filled in from reference TRBV30 and TRBJ2-6): SQTIHQWPATLVQPVGSPLSLECTVEGTSNPNLYWYRQAAGRGLQLLFYSVGIGQISSEVPQNLSASRPQDRQFILSSKKLLLSDSGFYLCAWSGARYSGANVLTFGAGSRLTVL.